This T cell receptor beta chain was captured by sequencing in a study of patients and donors after allogeneic stem cell transplantation. TCRdb reprocessed the RT-PCR reads via MiXCR and lists one record per CDR3 protein. Here the sample spans about 110,000 distinct CDR3 sequences, 35% being singletons. This clonotype was observed at least ten times. CDR1 MNHNY and CDR2 SVGAGI come from the germline V gene (reference sequence). The CDR3 is made up of 14 amino acids. Losses at the gene ends were 6 bases for V and 4 bases for J; bases not matched to a gene: 5. V and J are TRBV6-6 and TRBJ1-4; TRBD1 matches at 7 bases. Sequences were obtained from blood, either unsorted or a sorted T cell fraction (not recorded which). This receptor was obtained from a human donor who was either an allogeneic HSCT recipient or a stem cell or donor lymphocyte infusion donor (not recorded which). It is not recorded whose cells these are; they may come from a transplant donor. DNA for the CDR3: TGTGCCAGCAGGGCCGGGACAGTTAATGAAAAACTGTTTTTT. This translates into CASRAGTVNEKLFF.